This T cell receptor (beta chain) emerged from a study of TIL therapy for anti-PD-1-resistant metastatic lung cancer. As for the study in general: Tumors were harvested before any PD-1/PD-L1 blockade. Patients had a median age of around 56 years (range roughly 35-80). Tumors carried a median around 1.4 non-synonymous mutations per megabase.

The time point is: pre-treatment sample, taken before nivolumab and TIL therapy. The libraries were made with immunoSEQ v3. Each library reached roughly 2 million read pairs, or 5-6 million at deep level. Some clones are missing from TCRdb's copy, which holds only in-frame ones; the method was immunoSEQ multiplex PCR. The sample yields under 60,000 clones, 80% to 90% seen once. Germline loops: CDR1 SGHVS, CDR2 FNYEAQ. The CDR3 runs 15 residues. V shed 1 base and J 4 bases; nucleotides not matched to a gene: 6. This clonotype was sampled from a person aged 25-85 years with non-small cell lung cancer. This chain links TRBV7-6 with TRBJ2-5; 7 nucleotides line up with TRBD1. This material consisted of blood, taken at baseline. CDR3 in amino acids: CASSLGLGTVETQYF. The CDR3 region has the DNA TGTGCCAGCAGCTTAGGTCTAGGGACAGTAGAGACCCAGTACTTC.